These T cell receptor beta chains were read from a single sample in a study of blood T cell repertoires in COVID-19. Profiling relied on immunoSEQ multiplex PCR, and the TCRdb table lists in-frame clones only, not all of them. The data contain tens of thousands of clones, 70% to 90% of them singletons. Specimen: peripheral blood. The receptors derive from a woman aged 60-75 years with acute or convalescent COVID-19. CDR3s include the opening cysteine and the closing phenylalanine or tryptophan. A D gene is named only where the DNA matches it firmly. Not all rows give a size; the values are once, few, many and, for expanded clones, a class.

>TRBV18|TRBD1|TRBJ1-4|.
TGTGCCAGCGGGGAGGCGTACAGGGGAGAAAAACTGTTTTTT
CASGEAYRGEKLFF
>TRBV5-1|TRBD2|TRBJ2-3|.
TGCGCCAGCAGCTTGGGCTCGGCTAGCGGGGTAAGCGCAGATACGCAGTATTTT
CASSLGSASGVSADTQYF
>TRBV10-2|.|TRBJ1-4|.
TGCGCCAGCAGTGAGACGAGGACTCTTGAAAAACTGTTTTTT
CASSETRTLEKLFF
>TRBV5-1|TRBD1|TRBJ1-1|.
TGCGCCAGCAGCCATCCCACAGGGGGCACTGAAGCTTTCTTT
CASSHPTGGTEAFF
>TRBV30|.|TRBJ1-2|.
TGTGCCTGGAGTGTTACGGGAGCCAGGTCCGGCTACACCTTC
CAWSVTGARSGYTF
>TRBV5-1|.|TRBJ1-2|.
TGCGCCAGCAGCTTCGACAGCCGTTATGGCTACACCTTC
CASSFDSRYGYTF
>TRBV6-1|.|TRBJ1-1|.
TGTGCCAGCAGTGAACTACAGGGAGACACTGAAGCTTTCTTT
CASSELQGDTEAFF
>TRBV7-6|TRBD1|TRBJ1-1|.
TGTGCCAGCAGCTTACGCAGCTCGGGGGCAGGGGGGTACACTGAAGCTTTCTTT
CASSLRSSGAGGYTEAFF
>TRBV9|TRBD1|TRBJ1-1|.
TGTGCCAGCAGCTTCGGGACAGGGGCTGGCACTGAAGCTTTCTTT
CASSFGTGAGTEAFF
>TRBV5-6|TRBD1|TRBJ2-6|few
TGTGCCAGCAGCTTGGGGACAGGGGTCGGGGCCAACGTCCTGACTTTC
CASSLGTGVGANVLTF
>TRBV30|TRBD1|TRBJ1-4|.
TGTGCCTGGAGTGTATTGACAGGGACTAATGAAAAACTGTTTTTT
CAWSVLTGTNEKLFF
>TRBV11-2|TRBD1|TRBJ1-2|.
TGTGCCAGCAGCTTAGTGCCCACAGGGGCGATCCCCTCCTTC
CASSLVPTGAIPSF
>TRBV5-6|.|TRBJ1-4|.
TGTGCCAGCAGCTTGAGGGGCTCAGGGACTAATGAAAAACTGTTTTTT
CASSLRGSGTNEKLFF
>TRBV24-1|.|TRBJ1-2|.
TGTGCCACCAGCCACTTCGTCCATGGCTACACCTTC
CATSHFVHGYTF
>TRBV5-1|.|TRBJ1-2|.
TGCGCCAGCAGCACGGGACACACCGGGAACTATGGCTACACCTTC
CASSTGHTGNYGYTF
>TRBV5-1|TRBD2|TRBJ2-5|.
TGCGCCAGCAGCGTCCGACGGGGGGGCAGGGAGACCCAGTACTTC
CASSVRRGGRETQYF
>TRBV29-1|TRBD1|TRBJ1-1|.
TGCAGCGTTGAAGACAGGGGGCGCCGGGACACTGAAGCTTTCTTT
CSVEDRGRRDTEAFF
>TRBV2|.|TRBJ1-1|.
TGTGCCAGCAGGGGGGCCCGTGGGACTGAAGCTTTCTTT
CASRGARGTEAFF
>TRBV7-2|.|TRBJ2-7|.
TGTGCCAGCAGCTCGTCAGGGGATGGCTACGAGCAGTACTTC
CASSSSGDGYEQYF
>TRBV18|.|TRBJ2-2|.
TGTGCCAGCTCTCAAGCGGCAGCCAACACCGGGGAGCTGTTTTTT
CASSQAAANTGELFF
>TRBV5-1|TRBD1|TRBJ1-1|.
TGCGCCAGCAGCTTGCGGACAGGACGGAACACTGAAGCTTTCTTT
CASSLRTGRNTEAFF
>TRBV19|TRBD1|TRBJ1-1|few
TGTGCCAGTAGTATAGTTGGGACAGGGGGCAAGAACACTGAAGCTTTCTTT
CASSIVGTGGKNTEAFF
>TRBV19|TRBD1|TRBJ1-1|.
TGTGCCAGCCTAGCAGGGGGAAGCACTGAAGCTTTCTTT
CASLAGGSTEAFF
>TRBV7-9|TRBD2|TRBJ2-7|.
TGTGCCAGCAGCTTAGAGGGAGGGGACGAGCAGTACTTC
CASSLEGGDEQYF
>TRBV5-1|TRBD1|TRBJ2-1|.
TGCGCCAGCAGCTACCTAACAGGGGGCGGTGAGCAGTTCTTC
CASSYLTGGGEQFF
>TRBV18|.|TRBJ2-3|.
TGTGCCAGCTCACCGAGCACTCGCACAGATACGCAGTATTTT
CASSPSTRTDTQYF
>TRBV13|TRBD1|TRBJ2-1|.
TGTGCCAGCAGCTCAACAGGGGGCGCGAGCAATGAGCAGTTCTTC
CASSSTGGASNEQFF
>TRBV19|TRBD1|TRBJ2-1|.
TGTGCCAGTAGCATGGACAGGGGGCTGGGTGAGCAGTTCTTC
CASSMDRGLGEQFF
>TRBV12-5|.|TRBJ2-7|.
TGTGCTAGTGGTTTGGCCCAAACATCCGGGAAGCCCGAGCAGTACTTC
CASGLAQTSGKPEQYF
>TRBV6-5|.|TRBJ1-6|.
TGTGCCAGCAGTTACGGTCAAGGGGGAAGTTCACCCCTCCACTTT
CASSYGQGGSSPLHF
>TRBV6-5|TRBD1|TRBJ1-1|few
TGTGCCAGCAGTTACACCGGACAGGGCGCCGAAGCTTTCTTT
CASSYTGQGAEAFF
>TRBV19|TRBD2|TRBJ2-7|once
TGTGCCAGTAGTATAGCGGGACTAGGCCTTGGTTCCTACGAGCAGTACTTC
CASSIAGLGLGSYEQYF
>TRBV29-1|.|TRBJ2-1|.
TGCAGCGTTGAAAGGAGGTACTCCTCAGCTGAGCAGTTCTTC
CSVERRYSSAEQFF
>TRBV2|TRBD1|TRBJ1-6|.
TGTGCCAGCAGTGACTGGGACAGTTATAATTCACCCCTCCACTTT
CASSDWDSYNSPLHF
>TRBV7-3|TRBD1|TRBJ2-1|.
TGTGCCAGCAGCCCGGGACAGGGGGGCATGAATGAGCAGTTCTTC
CASSPGQGGMNEQFF
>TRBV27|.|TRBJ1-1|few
TGTGCCAGCAAACTAACCCGGTGGAACACTGAAGCTTTCTTT
CASKLTRWNTEAFF
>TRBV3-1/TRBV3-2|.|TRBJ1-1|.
TGTGCCAGCAGCCAATTGTCTCAGGGGAGGGGGGACGCTGAAGCTTTCTTT
CASSQLSQGRGDAEAFF
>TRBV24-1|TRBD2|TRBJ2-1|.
TGTGCCACCAGGGGAGGGATGGATGAGCAGTTCTTC
CATRGGMDEQFF
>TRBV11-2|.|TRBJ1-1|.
TGTGCCAGCAGCTTATCTCCGGGTGGGAACACTGAAGCTTTCTTT
CASSLSPGGNTEAFF
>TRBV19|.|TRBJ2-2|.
TGTGCCAGTACTCCGGGACACCCGAACACCGGGGAGCTGTTTTTT
CASTPGHPNTGELFF
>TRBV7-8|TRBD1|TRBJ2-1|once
TGTGCCAGCAGCTTAGACAGGGGGGAATACAATGAGCAGTTCTTC
CASSLDRGEYNEQFF
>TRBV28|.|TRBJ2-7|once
TGTGCCAGCAGTTTACCGATACTACGGTACGAGCAGTACTTC
CASSLPILRYEQYF
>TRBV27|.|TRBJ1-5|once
TGTGCCAGCAGTTATAGAAGTGGTGGCAATCAGCCCCAGCATTTT
CASSYRSGGNQPQHF
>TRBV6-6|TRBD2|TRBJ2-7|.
TGTGCCAGCACCCCCCGGGCTAGCGGGGCCCACGAGCAGTACTTC
CASTPRASGAHEQYF
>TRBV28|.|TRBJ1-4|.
TGTGCCAGCAAAGCCATAGGGACACGCAATGAAAAACTGTTTTTT
CASKAIGTRNEKLFF